What follows is one TCR beta chain and its context. The antigen is unknown. One junction end does not reproduce the germline sequence, and a read error may be involved. The data belong to a study of neurological immune-mediated disorders. Study results and limitations: TCR-beta repertoires seemed private in all groups, with no expanded CDR3 amino acid sequences shared.

TCRdb passed the 5' RACE reads through MiXCR, listing each CDR3 protein once. The sample has about 52,000 distinct CDR3 sequences; about 3.8% are singletons. The CDR3 is made up of 16 amino acids. The germline gives CDR1 DFQATT, CDR2 SNEGSKA (reference sequence). Sample: PBMCs. The rearrangement uses TRBV20-1 and TRBJ2-6, with TRBD1 matching over 7 bases. The receptor was isolated from a man aged 60 to 75 with multiple sclerosis. Written as DNA, the CDR3 is TGCAGTGCTAGGGACAGGTCAGGTTCTGGGGCCAAAGTCCTGACTTTC. Residues: CSARDRSGSGAKVLTF.